This T cell receptor (beta chain) was profiled in a study of blood T cells in healthy people across ages. A second roughly 7 to 11 cycle PCR used barcoded and J-beta primers. TCRdb itself ran the 5' RACE reads through MiXCR, one entry per CDR3 protein. The sample consists of some 930,000 distinct CDR3 sequences, 29% of them appearing once. At least ten counts were recorded for this clonotype. CDR3 size: 13 residues. Germline-derived CDR1 and CDR2 are SQVTM and ANQGSEA. Losses at the gene ends were 3 bases for V and 4 bases for J; bases not matched to a gene: 3. Each donor supplied ten milliliters of peripheral blood. The data also belong to a second study, concerning T cells of mothers and their children.

The chain joins TRBV29-1 to TRBJ2-5; 9 bases align to TRBD1. Material: blood. The clonotype was recovered from a woman in her thirties or forties in good health. The CDR3: CSVDPGQGETQYF. The DNA of the CDR3 is TGCAGCGTTGACCCGGGACAGGGAGAGACCCAGTACTTC.